The 27 T cell receptor beta chains given below trace back to one sample, sequenced in a study of early T cells in non-severe SARS-CoV-2 infection. In TCRdb, the 5' RACE reads were re-called with MiXCR into one record per CDR3 protein. The sample comprises roughly 9,200 distinct CDR3 sequences, 4% to 5.5% of which are singletons, and roughly 10% rests with the top ten. The specimen sequenced was whole blood. The source is an adult who was a healthcare worker with PCR-confirmed SARS-CoV-2 infection or an uninfected control (not recorded which).

This clonotype is deemed medium-sized. This chain uses TRBV19 with TRBJ1-3, with D maybe TRBD1 (5 bases). This CDR3 has 16 amino acids. Trimming pared 4 bases from V and 0 bases from J, leaving 13 bases between. The germline V gene encodes CDR1 LNHDA and CDR2 SQIVND (reference sequence). In nucleotides, the CDR3 is TGTGCCAGTAGTACAACGGGGACTAGCTCTGGAAACACCATATATTTT. It yields the protein CASSTTGTSSGNTIYF.

This clonotype has at least ten counts. J is TRBJ2-2 and V is TRBV27; D possibly corresponds to TRBD1 (5 bases). The V gene's germline CDR1 is MNHEY and CDR2 SMNVEV (reference sequence). This CDR3 has 15 amino acids. Trimming left V 5 bases short and J 2 bases short, with 12 bases between. The CDR3 DNA follows: TGTGCCAGCAGTGGCCGACAGAAAAACACCGGGGAGCTGTTTTTT. Its protein product is CASSGRQKNTGELFF.

This clonotype is deemed medium-sized. V gene TRBV11-2 combines with J gene TRBJ2-3; 7 nucleotides align to TRBD1. Germline loops: CDR1 SGHAT, CDR2 FQNNGV. Germline trimming cut 0 bases from V and 4 bases from J; bases unmatched to any gene: 4. The CDR3 covers 15 residues. CDR3 sequence (DNA): TGTGCCAGCAGCTTAGATGGACAGGTCTCAGATACGCAGTATTTT. Protein product: CASSLDGQVSDTQYF. The full variable domain, its missing parts supplied by reference TRBV11-2 and TRBJ2-3, is EAGVAQSPRYKIIEKRQSVAFWCNPISGHATLYWYQQILGQGPKLLIQFQNNGVVDDSQLPKDRFSAERLKGVDSTLKIQPAKLEDSAVYLCASSLDGQVSDTQYFGPGTRLTVL.

This clonotype came up many times. This rearrangement joins TRBV20-1 to TRBJ1-1, with D perhaps TRBD1 (5 bases). Germline CDR1 is DFQATT and CDR2 is SNEGSKA (reference sequence). This CDR3 comprises 13 residues. V lost 5 bases to trimming and J lost 2 bases, with 12 bases between them. The CDR3 region has the DNA TGCAGTGCTGACGACAGAATCAACACTGAAGCTTTCTTT. Amino acids: CSADDRINTEAFF.

This clonotype showed up many times. The V gene is TRBV12-3 or TRBV12-4, the J gene TRBJ1-1; 7 bases map to TRBD1. After removal of 6 bases from V and 0 bases from J, the junction contained 4 bases not matched to a gene. This CDR3 spans 14 amino acids. The CDR3 sequence is CASRNRGLNTEAFF. The CDR3, as DNA: TGTGCCAGCAGAAACAGGGGTTTGAACACTGAAGCTTTCTTT.

By sample share, this clonotype is medium-sized. The rearrangement uses TRBV28 and TRBJ2-3; 7 positions match TRBD2. This CDR3 spans 17 amino acids. CDR1 is MDHEN and CDR2 is SYDVKM in the germline V gene. The ends lost 3 bases at V and 1 base at J; junction bases unmatched: 10. CDR3 coding DNA: TGTGCCAGCAGTTTTCCCCCGGCGGGAGTGGGCACAGATACGCAGTATTTT. It codes for CASSFPPAGVGTDTQYF.

By sample share, this clonotype is medium-sized. V usage is TRBV23-1 and J usage is TRBJ2-7, with D perhaps TRBD2 (5 bases). TRBV23-1 is annotated as an ORF whose role is uncertain. V dropped 6 bases and J dropped 7 bases, with 10 bases sitting between them. The CDR3 runs 11 residues. The CDR3 is CASRATGEQYV. The CDR3 region has the DNA TGCGCCAGCAGGGCAACGGGAGAGCAGTACGTC.

This clonotype was detected ten times or more. The genes are TRBV20-1 and TRBJ2-3; D remains unclear. The germline V and J ends were trimmed by 3 bases and 2 bases, with 6 bases remaining between them. The CDR3 runs 12 residues. From germline, CDR1 is DFQATT and CDR2 SNEGSKA (reference sequence). The CDR3 DNA is TGCAGTGCTAGGCCCGACACAGATACGCAGTATTTT. As protein: CSARPDTDTQYF.

In this sample, this clonotype turned up many times. The chain links TRBV27 to TRBJ2-3; TRBD2 matches at 11 bases. This CDR3 has 18 amino acids. Germline values: CDR1 MNHEY, CDR2 SMNVEV (reference sequence). The ends lost 5 bases at V and 2 bases at J; junction bases unmatched: 12. CDR3 in DNA: TGTGCCAGCAGTCCGAGACTGGGGACTAGCGGCGCCACAGATACGCAGTATTTT. The encoded protein is CASSPRLGTSGATDTQYF.

The table lists this clonotype with many counts. The chain links TRBV4-1 to TRBJ2-1, with 10 bases matching TRBD1. Germline V gene sequence: CDR1 MGHRA, CDR2 YSYEKL. V dropped 4 bases and J dropped 3; count of bases not matched to a gene: 6. This CDR3 comprises 16 residues. In nucleotides, the CDR3 is TGCGCCAGCAGCCCACCGGGACAGGGGATCTACAATGAGCAGTTCTTC. Its protein product is CASSPPGQGIYNEQFF.

This clonotype is medium-sized (0.01 to 0.1%) by share. The chain has TRBV3-1 and TRBJ2-5; TRBD1 is a possible D gene (5 bases). V lost 1 base and J lost 1, with 7 bases in between. The CDR3 contains 14 residues. Germline V CDR1 and CDR2: LGHDT, YNNKEL (reference sequence). CDR3 in DNA: TGTGCCAGCAGCCAAGGCCAGGGCCAAGAGACCCAGTACTTC. Translating it yields CASSQGQGQETQYF.

The table lists this clonotype with many counts. This chain connects TRBV10-1 to TRBJ2-4; possible D gene TRBD2, 5 bases. This CDR3 is 16 amino acids long. CDR1 is WNHNN, CDR2 SYGVQD, per germline (reference sequence). The V end was cut by 0 bases, the J end by 1 base, with 10 bases between. The CDR3 nucleotides read TGCGCCAGCAGTGAGTCCACGGGGTTCGCCAAAAACATTCAGTACTTC. As protein: CASSESTGFAKNIQYF.

Within the sample, this clonotype is medium-sized (0.01 to 0.1%). This rearrangement joins TRBV18 to TRBJ1-5; possible D gene TRBD1, 5 bases. Germline values: CDR1 KGHSH, CDR2 LQKENI. V dropped 0 bases and J dropped 1 base, with 13 bases sitting between them. CDR3 length: 17 residues. The CDR3, as DNA: TGTGCCAGCTCACCACCCGGGTTGAAGGGGAGCAATCAGCCCCAGCATTTT. The encoded protein is CASSPPGLKGSNQPQHF.

This clonotype is deemed medium-sized. The rearrangement joins TRBV29-1 to TRBJ2-1; 9 nucleotides align to TRBD2. V was clipped by 6 bases and J by 3 bases; unmatched bases: 9. Looked up from germline, CDR1 is SQVTM and CDR2 is ANQGSEA. The CDR3 is 15 amino acids. CDR3 in DNA: TGCAGCGTGAGTAGCGGGAGAAATCTCTACAATGAGCAGTTCTTC. Protein sequence: CSVSSGRNLYNEQFF.

This clonotype showed up many times. The chain has TRBV10-1 and TRBJ2-1; 10 nucleotides align to TRBD2. CDR3 length: 16 amino acids. Germline-derived CDR1 and CDR2 are WNHNN and SYGVQD (reference sequence). Trimming at V came to 4 bases and at J to 2 bases, leaving 5 bases not matched to a gene. The CDR3 spells CASSVAAGGTYNEQFF. The CDR3 DNA reads TGCGCCAGCAGTGTGGCAGCGGGAGGGACCTACAATGAGCAGTTCTTC.

This clonotype is labeled as medium-sized (0.01 to 0.1%). The J gene is TRBJ1-2, the V gene TRBV10-3; 8 bases match TRBD1. The ends lost 0 bases at V and 8 bases at J; junction bases unmatched: 5. The germline gives CDR1 ENHRY, CDR2 SYGVKD. CDR3 length: 14 residues. As DNA, the CDR3 is TGTGCCATCAGTGAGTCGCCAGGGGGCGAAGGCTACACCTTC. Translation gives CAISESPGGEGYTF.

This clonotype is termed medium-sized. V usage is TRBV29-1 and J usage is TRBJ2-4; TRBD2 is a possible D gene (5 bases). Germline V CDR1 and CDR2: SQVTM, ANQGSEA. The CDR3 runs to 12 residues. The ends were cut back, 2 bases at V and 9 bases at J, with 11 bases in the middle. The CDR3 DNA reads as TGCAGCGTTGAACGGGAAGGGCCCATTCAGTACTTC. It specifies CSVEREGPIQYF.

This clonotype is termed medium-sized (0.01 to 0.1%). V gene TRBV29-1 combines with J gene TRBJ2-1; D is perhaps TRBD1 (6 bases). In germline, CDR1 is SQVTM, CDR2 ANQGSEA. Trimming shortened V by 0 bases and J by 6 bases, and 12 bases separated the two germline ends. The CDR3 is made up of 14 amino acids. CDR3 in DNA: TGCAGCGTTGAAGATCGGTTACAGGGCAATGAGCAGTTCTTC. It is translated as CSVEDRLQGNEQFF.

This clonotype was observed many times. This chain uses TRBV7-9 with TRBJ2-7; the D gene is possibly TRBD2 (5 bases). Germline CDR1 and CDR2: SEHNR and FQNEAQ (reference sequence). The germline V and J ends were trimmed by 3 bases and 3 bases, with 6 bases remaining between them. The CDR3 loop spans 12 amino acids. CDR3 in amino acids: CASSFRGYEQYV. CDR3 DNA: TGTGCCAGCAGCTTCCGGGGCTACGAGCAGTACGTC.

This clonotype has at least ten counts. The chain recombines TRBV5-4 with TRBJ2-7; D unresolved. The CDR3 length is 13 residues. Germline assignment: CDR1 SGHNT and CDR2 YYREEE (reference sequence). Trimming cost V 2 bases and J 3 bases, with 9 bases left between them. CDR3 amino acids: CASSFPGLYEQYF. The CDR3 DNA is TGTGCCAGCAGCTTTCCCGGGCTCTACGAGCAGTACTTC.

This clonotype is termed medium-sized. This sequence joins TRBV4-3 and TRBJ2-1; D could derive from TRBD1 or TRBD2 (7 bases each). Trimming took off 2 bases at V and 0 bases at J, with 20 bases between the two ends. From germline, CDR1 is LGHNA and CDR2 YSLEER. The CDR3 sequence is 19 residues long. The CDR3 reads CASSQLPKGGGSSYNEQFF. Written as DNA, the CDR3 is TGCGCCAGCAGCCAACTCCCCAAAGGGGGCGGGAGCTCCTACAATGAGCAGTTCTTC.

Relative to its sample, this clonotype is medium-sized. The chain has TRBV12-3 or TRBV12-4 and TRBJ2-3; D perhaps matches TRBD2 (6 bases). CDR3 size: 12 residues. The V gene lost 7 bases and the J gene lost 8 bases, with 13 bases spanning the gap. CDR3 nucleotide sequence: TGTGCCAGCACCGCGGGGTTTGGTACGCAGTATTTT. It translates to CASTAGFGTQYF.

This clonotype is medium-sized. The rearrangement joins TRBV5-1 to TRBJ2-1, with a possible D match to TRBD2 (6 bases). Trimming took off 2 bases at V and 9 bases at J, with 18 bases between the two ends. Per germline, CDR1 SGHRS and CDR2 YFSETQ. The CDR3 consists of 15 residues. The DNA of the CDR3 is TGCGCCAGCAGCTTTGGTAGCGGAGGCGGCAGTGAGCAGTTCTTC. Amino acids: CASSFGSGGGSEQFF. Together with reference TRBV5-1 and TRBJ2-1, the CDR3 gives the full variable domain: KAGVTQTPRYLIKTRGQQVTLSCSPISGHRSVSWYQQTPGQGLQFLFEYFSETQRNKGNFPGRFSGRQFSNSRSEMNVSTLELGDSALYLCASSFGSGGGSEQFFGPGTRLTVL.

This clonotype has ten or more counts. The V call is TRBV6-1, the J call TRBJ2-3, with 11 bases lining up with TRBD2. Germline CDR1 is MNHNS and CDR2 is SASEGT. The CDR3 extends over 15 amino acids. V gave up 7 bases and J gave up 4 bases; unmatched junction bases: 7. In DNA form, the CDR3 reads TGTGCCAGCAACTTAGCGGGAGGGAAGCCAGATACGCAGTATTTT. It codes for CASNLAGGKPDTQYF.

This clonotype has at least ten counts. CDR3 protein: CATSDPSGKLVSEQFF. DNA for the CDR3: TGTGCCACCAGTGACCCTAGCGGGAAGCTTGTGAGTGAGCAGTTCTTC. This sequence joins TRBV24-1 and TRBJ2-1, with 9 bases fitting TRBD2. From germline, CDR1 is KGHDR and CDR2 SFDVKD. Trimming took 4 bases from V and 9 from J; bases not matched to a gene: 12. The CDR3 runs 16 residues.

Sample share makes this clonotype medium-sized. No conserved phenylalanine or tryptophan ends this CDR3, so it is likely a read error. This chain uses TRBV19 with TRBJ1-1; 10 bases align to TRBD1. The germline V gene has CDR1 LNHDA and CDR2 SQIVND (reference sequence). The CDR3 runs 15 residues. Trimming removed 5 bases from V and 8 bases from J; junction bases left unmatched: 11. CDR3 sequence: CASSPGTGVLAEAFS. Written as DNA, the CDR3 is TGTGCCAGTAGTCCCGGGACAGGGGTTTTAGCAGAAGCTTTCTCT.

Only a few counts were recorded for this clonotype. The rearrangement joins TRBV29-1 to TRBJ1-1; D is unclear. There are 13 residues in the CDR3. Germline-derived CDR1 and CDR2 are SQVTM and ANQGSEA. The germline V and J ends were trimmed by 4 bases and 0 bases, with 9 bases remaining between them. CDR3 sequence: CSVVTGLNTEAFF. In DNA form, the CDR3 reads TGCAGCGTTGTAACGGGTTTGAACACTGAAGCTTTCTTT.